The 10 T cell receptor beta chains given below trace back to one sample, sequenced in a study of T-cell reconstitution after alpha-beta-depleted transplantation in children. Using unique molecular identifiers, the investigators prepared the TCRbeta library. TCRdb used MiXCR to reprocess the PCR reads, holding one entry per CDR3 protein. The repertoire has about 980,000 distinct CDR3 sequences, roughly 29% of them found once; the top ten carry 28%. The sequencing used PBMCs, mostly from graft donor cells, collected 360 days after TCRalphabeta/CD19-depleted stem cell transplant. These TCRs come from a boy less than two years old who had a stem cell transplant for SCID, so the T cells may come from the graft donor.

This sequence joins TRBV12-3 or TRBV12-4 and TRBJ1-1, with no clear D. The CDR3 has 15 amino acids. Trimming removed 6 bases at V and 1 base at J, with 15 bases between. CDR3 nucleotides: TGTGCCAGCAGACCCCGGGAGGCGCCGAACACTGAAGCTTTCTTT. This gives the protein CASRPREAPNTEAFF.

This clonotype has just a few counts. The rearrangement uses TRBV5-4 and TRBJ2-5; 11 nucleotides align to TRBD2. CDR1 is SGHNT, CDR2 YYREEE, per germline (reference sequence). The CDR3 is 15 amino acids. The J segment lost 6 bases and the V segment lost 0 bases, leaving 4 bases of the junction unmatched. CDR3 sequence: CASSLEPSGGKTQYF. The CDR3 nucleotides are TGTGCCAGCAGCTTGGAGCCTAGCGGGGGGAAGACCCAGTACTTC.

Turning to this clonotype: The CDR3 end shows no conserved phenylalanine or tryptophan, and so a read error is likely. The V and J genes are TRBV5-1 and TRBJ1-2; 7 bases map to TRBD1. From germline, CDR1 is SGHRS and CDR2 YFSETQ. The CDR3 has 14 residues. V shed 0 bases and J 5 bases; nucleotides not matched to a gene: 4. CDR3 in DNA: TGCGCCAGCAGCTTGGGACAGGGTGTATATGGCTACACCTAC. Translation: CASSLGQGVYGYTY.

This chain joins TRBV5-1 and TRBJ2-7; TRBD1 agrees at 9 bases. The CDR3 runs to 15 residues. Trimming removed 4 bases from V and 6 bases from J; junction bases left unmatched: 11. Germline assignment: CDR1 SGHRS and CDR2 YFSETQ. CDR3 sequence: CASSAQPGQGSEQYF. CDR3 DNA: TGCGCCAGCAGCGCCCAACCGGGACAGGGTAGCGAGCAGTACTTC. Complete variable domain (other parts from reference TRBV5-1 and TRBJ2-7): KAGVTQTPRYLIKTRGQQVTLSCSPISGHRSVSWYQQTPGQGLQFLFEYFSETQRNKGNFPGRFSGRQFSNSRSEMNVSTLELGDSALYLCASSAQPGQGSEQYFGPGTRLTVT.

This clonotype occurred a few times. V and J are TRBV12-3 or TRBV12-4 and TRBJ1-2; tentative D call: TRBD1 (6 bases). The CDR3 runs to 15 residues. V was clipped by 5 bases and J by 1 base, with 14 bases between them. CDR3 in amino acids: CASSGTPVVNYGYTF. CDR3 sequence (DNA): TGTGCCAGCAGTGGGACACCGGTCGTTAACTATGGCTACACCTTC.

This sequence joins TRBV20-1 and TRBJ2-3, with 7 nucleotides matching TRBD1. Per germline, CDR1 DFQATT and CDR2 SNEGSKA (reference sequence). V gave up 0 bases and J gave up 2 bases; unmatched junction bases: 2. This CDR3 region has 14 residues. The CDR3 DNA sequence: TGCAGTGCTAGAGAAGGGACAGCCACAGATACGCAGTATTTT. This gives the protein CSAREGTATDTQYF.

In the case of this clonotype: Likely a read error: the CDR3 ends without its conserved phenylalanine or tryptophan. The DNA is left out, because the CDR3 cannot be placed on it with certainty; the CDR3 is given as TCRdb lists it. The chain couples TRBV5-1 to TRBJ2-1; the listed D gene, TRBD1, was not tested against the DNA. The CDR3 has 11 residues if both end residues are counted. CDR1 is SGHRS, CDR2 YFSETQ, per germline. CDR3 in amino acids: CASSQTGQGRD.

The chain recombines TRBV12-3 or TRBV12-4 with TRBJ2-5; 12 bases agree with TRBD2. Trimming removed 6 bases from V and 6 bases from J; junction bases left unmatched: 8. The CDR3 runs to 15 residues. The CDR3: CASSPLAGGLKTQYF. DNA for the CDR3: TGTGCCAGCAGCCCTCTAGCGGGGGGGTTGAAGACCCAGTACTTC.

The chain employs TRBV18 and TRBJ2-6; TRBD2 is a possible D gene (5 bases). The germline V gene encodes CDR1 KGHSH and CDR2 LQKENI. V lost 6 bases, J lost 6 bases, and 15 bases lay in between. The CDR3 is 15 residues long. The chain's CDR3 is CASSPGGQEANVLTF. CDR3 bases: TGTGCCAGCTCCCCCGGAGGTCAGGAGGCCAACGTCCTGACTTTC.

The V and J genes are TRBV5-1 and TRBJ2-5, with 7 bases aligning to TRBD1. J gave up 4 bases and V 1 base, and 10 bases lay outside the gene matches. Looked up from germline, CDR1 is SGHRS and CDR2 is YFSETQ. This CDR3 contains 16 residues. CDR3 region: CASSLLPGGHSETQYF. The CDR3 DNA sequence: TGCGCCAGCAGCTTGTTGCCAGGGGGACATTCAGAGACCCAGTACTTC. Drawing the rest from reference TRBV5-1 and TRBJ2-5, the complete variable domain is KAGVTQTPRYLIKTRGQQVTLSCSPISGHRSVSWYQQTPGQGLQFLFEYFSETQRNKGNFPGRFSGRQFSNSRSEMNVSTLELGDSALYLCASSLLPGGHSETQYFGPGTRLLVL.